The clone carrying this TCR beta chain came up once. This entry comes from a study of blood T cell repertoires in COVID-19. Study overall: From the United States, Italy and Spain came samples of acute and convalescent COVID-19.

In the study's own analysis: Amplifying reference gene primers gave estimates of nucleated cell counts. Profiled with immunoSEQ multiplex PCR; TCRdb holds only in-frame clones, not every one. V and J calls and clone size are those listed in that table; D and trimming were worked out from the DNA. The data show about 150,000 clones, about 83% seen once. Sequenced input: peripheral blood. This TCR came from a human donor in a cohort sampled during active COVID-19.

CDR3 DNA sequence: TGTGCCAGCAGTTTAGGAGGGGTCAGGAACGAGCAGTACTTC. Protein sequence: CASSLGGVRNEQYF. The chain employs TRBV28 and TRBJ2-7; D may be TRBD2 (6 bases). The CDR3 runs 14 residues. V lost 2 bases and J 5 bases, leaving 13 bases between the germline ends. Germline V gene lookup returns CDR1 MDHEN and CDR2 SYDVKM.